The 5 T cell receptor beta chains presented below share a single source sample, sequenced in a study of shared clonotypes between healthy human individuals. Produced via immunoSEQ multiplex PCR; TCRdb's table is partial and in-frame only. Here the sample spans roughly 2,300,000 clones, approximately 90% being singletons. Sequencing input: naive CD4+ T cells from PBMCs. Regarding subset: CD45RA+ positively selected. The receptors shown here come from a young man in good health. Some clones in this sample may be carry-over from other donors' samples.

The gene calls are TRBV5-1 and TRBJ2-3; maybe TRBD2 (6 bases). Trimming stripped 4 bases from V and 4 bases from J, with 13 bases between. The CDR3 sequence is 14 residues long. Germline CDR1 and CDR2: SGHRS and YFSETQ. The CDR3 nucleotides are TGCGCCAGCAGCAACACCGGGAGCGCAGATACGCAGTATTTT. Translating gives CASSNTGSADTQYF.

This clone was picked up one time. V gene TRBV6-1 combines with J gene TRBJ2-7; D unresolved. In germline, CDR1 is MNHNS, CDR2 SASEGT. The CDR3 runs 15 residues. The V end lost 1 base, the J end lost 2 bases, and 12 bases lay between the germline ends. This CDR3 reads CASSEGVSMTYEQYF. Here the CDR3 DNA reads TGTGCCAGCAGTGAAGGGGTCAGTATGACCTACGAGCAGTACTTC.

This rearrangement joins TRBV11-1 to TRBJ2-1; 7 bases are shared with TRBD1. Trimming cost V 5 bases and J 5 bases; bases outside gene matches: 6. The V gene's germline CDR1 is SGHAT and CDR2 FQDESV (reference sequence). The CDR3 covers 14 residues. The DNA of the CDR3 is TGTGCCAGCAGCCGAGGGGACAGCCACAATGAGCAGTTCTTC. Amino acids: CASSRGDSHNEQFF.

CDR3 region: CASSSAPAQAFF. The DNA for the CDR3 is TGTGCCAGCAGTTCTGCCCCCGCCCAAGCTTTCTTT. The gene calls are TRBV28 and TRBJ1-1; no clear D gene. The CDR3 length is 12 residues. CDR1 is MDHEN, CDR2 SYDVKM, per germline. The V gene lost 4 bases and the J gene lost 9 bases, with 12 bases spanning the gap. Drawing the rest from reference TRBV28 and TRBJ1-1, the complete variable domain is DVKVTQSSRYLVKRTGEKVFLECVQDMDHENMFWYRQDPGLGLRLIYFSYDVKMKEKGDIPEGYSVSREKKERFSLILESASTNQTSMYLCASSSAPAQAFFGQGTRLTVV.

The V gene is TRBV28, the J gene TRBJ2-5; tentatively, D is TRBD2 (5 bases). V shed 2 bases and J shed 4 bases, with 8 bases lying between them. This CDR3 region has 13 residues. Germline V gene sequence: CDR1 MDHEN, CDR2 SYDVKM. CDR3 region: CASSLIGIETQYF. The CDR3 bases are TGTGCCAGCAGTTTAATCGGGATAGAGACCCAGTACTTC.